The rows below give T cell receptor beta chains drawn from one sample of a study of blood T cell repertoires in COVID-19. The data were produced by immunoSEQ multiplex PCR, yet TCRdb's version contains in-frame clones alone and is incomplete. This table has roughly 17,000 clones, about 87% appearing once. Sequencing input: peripheral blood. All receptors come from a human donor in a cohort sampled during active COVID-19. Each CDR3 is given with its conserved first and last residue. A D gene is named only where the DNA matches it firmly. Some rows mark clone size as missing; the rest say once, few, many or name a class of expanded clone.

V	D	size	J	DNA	CDR3
TRBV4-2	NA	once	TRBJ2-2	TGTGCCAGCAGCCCCTCAGGGGCAGACACCGGGGAGCTGTTTTTT	CASSPSGADTGELFF
TRBV11-2	NA	NA	TRBJ1-4	TGTGCCAGCAGCCCCTTGAGGGTTGCAACTAATGAAAAACTGTTTTTT	CASSPLRVATNEKLFF
TRBV7-2	NA	few	TRBJ1-6	TGTGCCAGCAGCTTAGGGAGGCAGGGAGGTGGTTCACCCCTCCACTTT	CASSLGRQGGGSPLHF
TRBV2	TRBD2	NA	TRBJ2-1	TGTGCCAGCAGTTTGACTAGCGGGGGGGCCCATGAGCAGTTCTTC	CASSLTSGGAHEQFF
TRBV4-3	TRBD1	few	TRBJ2-7	TGCGCCAGCAGCCAAACAAGGACAGGGGGCAACGAGCAGTACTTC	CASSQTRTGGNEQYF
TRBV4-3	TRBD1	medium-sized	TRBJ1-4	TGCGCCAGCAGCCTCCGACAGGGGGCCTTTAATGAAAAACTGTTTTTT	CASSLRQGAFNEKLFF
TRBV20-1	NA	NA	TRBJ1-5	TGCAGTGCTAGTGGTAGGACAACTACGGGCCCTAATCAGCCCCAGCATTTT	CSASGRTTTGPNQPQHF
TRBV2	NA	NA	TRBJ1-3	TGTGCCAGCAGCTTCAAGGGGGGGGTTGGTCCCTCTGGAAACACCATATATTTT	CASSFKGGVGPSGNTIYF
TRBV3-1/TRBV3-2	NA	NA	TRBJ2-4	TGTGCCAGCAGCCCCCTCCTAAATCCCCTTAACATTCAGTACTTC	CASSPLLNPLNIQYF
TRBV19	NA	NA	TRBJ2-2	TGTGCCAGTAGTCGGGGGACGCCGAACACCGGGGAGCTGTTTTTT	CASSRGTPNTGELFF
TRBV11-3	TRBD1	NA	TRBJ2-1	TGTGCCAGCAGCTTCCAGGGGGCGAGGGCGTACAATGAGCAGTTCTTC	CASSFQGARAYNEQFF
TRBV6-5	NA	NA	TRBJ1-1	TGTGCCAGCAGGAACCCACAGAACACTGAAGCTTTCTTT	CASRNPQNTEAFF
TRBV19	NA	NA	TRBJ2-2	TGTGCCAGTAGGGAGACAGGCCGAAAAACCGGGGAGCTGTTTTTT	CASRETGRKTGELFF
TRBV4-3	NA	NA	TRBJ2-2	TGCGCCAGCAGCCAAACAGGGAACGGGGAGCTGTTTTTT	CASSQTGNGELFF
TRBV7-9	NA	few	TRBJ2-3	TGTGCCAGCAGCTTACCCCCTTCGGGGATAGATACGCAGTATTTT	CASSLPPSGIDTQYF
TRBV6-2/TRBV6-3	NA	NA	TRBJ1-1	TGTGCCAGCAGCCGGGGACAAAAGGCGGCTTTCTTT	CASSRGQKAAFF
TRBV29-1	NA	once	TRBJ2-3	TGCAGCGTTGAGGGCAGGAGGGGCACAGATACGCAGTATTTT	CSVEGRRGTDTQYF
TRBV13	NA	NA	TRBJ2-2	TGTGCCAGCAGCTTAGGCCAAATTTCCACCGGGGAGCTGTTTTTT	CASSLGQISTGELFF
TRBV2	TRBD1	once	TRBJ1-2	TGTGCCAGCAGCCTACAGGGGGCCCTCTATGGCTACACCTTC	CASSLQGALYGYTF
TRBV7-3	NA	NA	TRBJ2-1	TGTGCCAGCCAGGGTGTGGGTGAGCAGTTCTTC	CASQGVGEQFF
TRBV16	NA	few	TRBJ1-1	TGTGCCAGCAGCCAATCGGCCCCAGGGGCAGGGACTGAAGCTTTCTTT	CASSQSAPGAGTEAFF
TRBV11-2	NA	NA	TRBJ2-7	TGTGCCAGCAGGCAAGAGGGCTACGAGCAGTACTTC	CASRQEGYEQYF
TRBV5-1	TRBD2	NA	TRBJ2-1	TGCGCCAGCAGCTTGGGGGCTAGCGGCAATGAGCAGTTCTTC	CASSLGASGNEQFF
TRBV7-9	TRBD1	NA	TRBJ1-1	TGTGCCAGCAGCTCTACAGGGGCGAACACTGAAGCTTTCTTT	CASSSTGANTEAFF
TRBV6-5	TRBD2	NA	TRBJ2-5	TGTGCCAGCAGTTCCGGGACTAGCGGGGCCGGGGCCCAGTACTTC	CASSSGTSGAGAQYF
TRBV28	NA	NA	TRBJ2-7	TGTGCCAGCAGTTTAGCAGGCCCGGGATACGAGCAGTACTTC	CASSLAGPGYEQYF
TRBV5-1	NA	NA	TRBJ2-2	TGCGCCAGCAGCTTGGCCATGACCGGGGAGCTGTTTTTT	CASSLAMTGELFF
TRBV6-4	TRBD2	NA	TRBJ2-1	TGTGCCAGCAGTCTTCTAGCGGGGGGCCCATACAATGAGCAGTTCTTC	CASSLLAGGPYNEQFF
TRBV12-3/TRBV12-4	NA	NA	TRBJ1-1	TGTGCCAGCAGATCCACAGGGTTGGTAGCTTTCTTT	CASRSTGLVAFF
TRBV7-2	TRBD2	NA	TRBJ2-3	TGTGCCAGCAGGCCTGGCGGGGGGAGGAGTACGCAGTATTTT	CASRPGGGRSTQYF
TRBV10-3	TRBD1	NA	TRBJ2-7	TGTGCCATCAGTGGGGGGACAGGGGGGTCCTACGAGCAGTACTTC	CAISGGTGGSYEQYF
TRBV27	TRBD1	NA	TRBJ1-1	TGTGCCAGCAGTTCCATGCGACAGGGGGCAAACACTGAAGCTTTCTTT	CASSSMRQGANTEAFF
TRBV10-3	NA	NA	TRBJ1-2	TGTGCCATCAGTGAGGCCCCGGGGGGCTACTATGGCTACACCTTC	CAISEAPGGYYGYTF
TRBV12-5	NA	few	TRBJ1-3	TGTGCTGCTCGAGGAACCACTGGAAACACCATATATTTT	CAARGTTGNTIYF
TRBV11-2	TRBD1	NA	TRBJ1-5	TGTGCCAGCAGCTTGGACAGGGAGACTCAGCCCCAGCATTTT	CASSLDRETQPQHF
TRBV7-7	TRBD1	few	TRBJ2-6	TGTGCTAGCAGCTTAGACAGGGCTGGGGCCAACGTCCTGACTTTC	CASSLDRAGANVLTF
TRBV4-3	NA	few	TRBJ2-7	TGCGCCAGCAGCCGGGACACGGGCTACGAGCAGTACTTC	CASSRDTGYEQYF
TRBV9	TRBD1	NA	TRBJ1-1	TGTGCCAGCAGCGCTGACAGGGGCCTGGGCACTGAAGCTTTCTTT	CASSADRGLGTEAFF
TRBV25-1	TRBD1	NA	TRBJ1-1	TGTGCCAGCAGTCCCGGGACAGGGGTAGCTTTCTTT	CASSPGTGVAFF
TRBV7-9	NA	NA	TRBJ1-2	TGTGCCAGCAGCTTTAACAGGGACGACACCTTC	CASSFNRDDTF
TRBV19	TRBD2	NA	TRBJ2-1	TGTGCCAGTAGTATAGAGGCAGGGAGGGGCTATGAGCAGTTCTTC	CASSIEAGRGYEQFF
TRBV5-4	TRBD2	few	TRBJ2-3	TGTGCCAGCAGCCCGACTAGCGGGGGAAGCACAGATACGCAGTATTTT	CASSPTSGGSTDTQYF
TRBV19	NA	few	TRBJ2-2	TGTGCCAGTAGTATAGGTACACGGAACACCGGGGAGCTGTTTTTT	CASSIGTRNTGELFF
TRBV19	NA	NA	TRBJ1-5	TGTGCCAGTAGGCAGGGTTTCAATCAGCCCCAGCATTTT	CASRQGFNQPQHF